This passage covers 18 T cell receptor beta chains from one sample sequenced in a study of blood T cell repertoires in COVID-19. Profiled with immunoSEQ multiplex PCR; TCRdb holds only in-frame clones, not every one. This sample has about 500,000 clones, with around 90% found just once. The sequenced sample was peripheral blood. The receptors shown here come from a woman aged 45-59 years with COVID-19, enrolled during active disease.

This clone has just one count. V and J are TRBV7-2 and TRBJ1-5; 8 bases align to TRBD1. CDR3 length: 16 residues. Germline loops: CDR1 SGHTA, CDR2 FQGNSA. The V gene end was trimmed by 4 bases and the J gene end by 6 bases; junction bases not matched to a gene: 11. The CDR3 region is CASSWGAGGVSQPQHF. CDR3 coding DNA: TGTGCCAGCAGCTGGGGGGCAGGGGGCGTTAGTCAGCCCCAGCATTTT.

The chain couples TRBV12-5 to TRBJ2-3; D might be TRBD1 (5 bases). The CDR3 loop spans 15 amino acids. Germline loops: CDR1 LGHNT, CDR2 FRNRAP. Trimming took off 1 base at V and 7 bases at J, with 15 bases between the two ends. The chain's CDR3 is CASGLGGRVRNTQYF. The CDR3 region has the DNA TGTGCTAGTGGTTTGGGAGGCAGGGTGAGAAATACGCAGTATTTT.

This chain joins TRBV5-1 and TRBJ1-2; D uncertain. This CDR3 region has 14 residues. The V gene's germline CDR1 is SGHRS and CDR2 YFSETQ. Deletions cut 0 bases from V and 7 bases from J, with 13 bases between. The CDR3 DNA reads TGCGCCAGCAGCTTGGAGCAGTCGCGGGGTGGCTACACCTTC. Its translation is CASSLEQSRGGYTF.

CDR3 DNA sequence: TGTGCCAGCAGCCCCCGCCTCTTTACTAGCGGGGGGGCTTCCTACAATGAGCAGTTCTTC. Protein product: CASSPRLFTSGGASYNEQFF. This chain links TRBV2 with TRBJ2-1, with TRBD2 matching over 13 bases. The CDR3 is made up of 20 amino acids. CDR1 and CDR2 from the germline V gene are SNHLY and FYNNEI. V shed 6 bases and J 1 base; nucleotides not matched to a gene: 15.

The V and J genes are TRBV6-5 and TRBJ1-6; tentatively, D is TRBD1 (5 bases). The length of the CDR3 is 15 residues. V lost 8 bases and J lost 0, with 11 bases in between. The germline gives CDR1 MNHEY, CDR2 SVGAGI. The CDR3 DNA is TGTGCCAGCCGCAGGGTCAGCTCCTATAATTCACCCCTCCACTTT. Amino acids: CASRRVSSYNSPLHF.

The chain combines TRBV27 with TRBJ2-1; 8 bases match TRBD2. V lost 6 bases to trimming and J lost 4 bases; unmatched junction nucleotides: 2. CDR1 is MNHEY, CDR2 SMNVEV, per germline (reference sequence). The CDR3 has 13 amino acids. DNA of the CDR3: TGTGCCAGCAGGAGCGGGGGTTACAATGAGCAGTTCTTC. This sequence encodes CASRSGGYNEQFF.

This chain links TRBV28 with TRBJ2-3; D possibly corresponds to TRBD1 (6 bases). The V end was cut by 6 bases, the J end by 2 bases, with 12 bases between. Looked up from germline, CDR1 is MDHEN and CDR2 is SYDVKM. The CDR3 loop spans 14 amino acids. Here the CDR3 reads CASSSTGNTDTQYF. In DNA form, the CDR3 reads TGTGCCAGCAGCTCCACAGGGAACACAGATACGCAGTATTTT.

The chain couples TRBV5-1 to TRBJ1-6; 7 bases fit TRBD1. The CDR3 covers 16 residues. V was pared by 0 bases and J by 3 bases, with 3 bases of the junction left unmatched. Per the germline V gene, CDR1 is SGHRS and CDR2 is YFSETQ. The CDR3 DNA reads TGCGCCAGCAGCTTGGACAGGGGCGGCTATAATTCACCCCTCCACTTT. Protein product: CASSLDRGGYNSPLHF.

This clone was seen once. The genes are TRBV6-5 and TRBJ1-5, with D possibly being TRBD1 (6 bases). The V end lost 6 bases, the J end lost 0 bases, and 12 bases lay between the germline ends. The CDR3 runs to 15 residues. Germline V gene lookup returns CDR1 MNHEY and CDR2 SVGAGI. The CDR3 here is CASRGGLYSNQPQHF. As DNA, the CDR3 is TGTGCCAGCAGAGGGGGTCTTTATAGCAATCAGCCCCAGCATTTT.

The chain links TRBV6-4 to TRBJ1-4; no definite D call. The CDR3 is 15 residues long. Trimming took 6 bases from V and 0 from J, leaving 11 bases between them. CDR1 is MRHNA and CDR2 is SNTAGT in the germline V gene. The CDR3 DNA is TGTGCCAGCAGCGCCTCTGGAGCAACTAATGAAAAACTGTTTTTT. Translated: CASSASGATNEKLFF.

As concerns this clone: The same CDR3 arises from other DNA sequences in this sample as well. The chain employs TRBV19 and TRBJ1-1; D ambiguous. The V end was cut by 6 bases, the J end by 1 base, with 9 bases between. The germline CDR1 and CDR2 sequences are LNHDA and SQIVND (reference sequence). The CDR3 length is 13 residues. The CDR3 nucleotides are TGTGCCAGTAGCTCCACAGCGAACACTGAAGCTTTCTTT. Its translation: CASSSTANTEAFF.

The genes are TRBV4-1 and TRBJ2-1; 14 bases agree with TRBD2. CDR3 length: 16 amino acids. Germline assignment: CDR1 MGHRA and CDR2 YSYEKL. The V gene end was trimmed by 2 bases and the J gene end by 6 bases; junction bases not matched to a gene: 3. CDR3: CASSQTGTSGGNEQFF. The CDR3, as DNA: TGCGCCAGCAGCCAAACCGGGACTAGCGGGGGCAATGAGCAGTTCTTC.

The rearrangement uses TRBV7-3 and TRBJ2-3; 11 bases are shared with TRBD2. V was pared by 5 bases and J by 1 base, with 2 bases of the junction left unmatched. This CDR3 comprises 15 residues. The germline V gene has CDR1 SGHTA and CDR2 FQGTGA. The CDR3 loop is CASSISGGGTDTQYF. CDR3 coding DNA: TGTGCCAGCAGCATTAGCGGGGGGGGCACAGATACGCAGTATTTT.

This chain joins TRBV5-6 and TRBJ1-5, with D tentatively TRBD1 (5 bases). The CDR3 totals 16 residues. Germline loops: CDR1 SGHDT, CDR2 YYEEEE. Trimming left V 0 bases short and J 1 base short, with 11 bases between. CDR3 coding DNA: TGTGCCAGCAGCTTGGGGAGGGGTAGAAGCAATCAGCCCCAGCATTTT. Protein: CASSLGRGRSNQPQHF.

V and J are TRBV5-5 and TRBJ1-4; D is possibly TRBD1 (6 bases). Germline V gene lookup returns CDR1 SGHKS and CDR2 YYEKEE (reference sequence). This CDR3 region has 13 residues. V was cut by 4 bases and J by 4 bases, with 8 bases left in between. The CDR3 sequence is CASSRGGNEKLFF. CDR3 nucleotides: TGTGCCAGCAGCAGGGGGGGTAATGAAAAACTGTTTTTT.

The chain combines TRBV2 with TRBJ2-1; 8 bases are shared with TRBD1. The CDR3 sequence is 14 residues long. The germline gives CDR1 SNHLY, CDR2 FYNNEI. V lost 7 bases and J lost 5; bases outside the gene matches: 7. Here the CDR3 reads CASIQGEGNNEQFF. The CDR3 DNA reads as TGTGCCAGCATACAGGGGGAAGGTAACAATGAGCAGTTCTTC.

The CDR3 here is CASTSPGNTIYF. In DNA, the CDR3 is TGTGCCAGCACCTCTCCTGGAAACACCATATATTTT. The V gene is TRBV27, the J gene TRBJ1-3, with D uncertain. Deletions cut 7 bases from V and 2 bases from J, with 6 bases between. Germline V CDR1 and CDR2: MNHEY, SMNVEV (reference sequence). This CDR3 has 12 amino acids.

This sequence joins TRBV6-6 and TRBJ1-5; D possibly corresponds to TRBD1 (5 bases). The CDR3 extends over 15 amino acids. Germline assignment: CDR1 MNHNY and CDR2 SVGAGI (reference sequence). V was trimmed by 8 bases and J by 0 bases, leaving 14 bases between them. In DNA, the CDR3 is TGTGCCAGCTCATACGGCAGGGATAGCAATCAGCCCCAGCATTTT. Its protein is CASSYGRDSNQPQHF.